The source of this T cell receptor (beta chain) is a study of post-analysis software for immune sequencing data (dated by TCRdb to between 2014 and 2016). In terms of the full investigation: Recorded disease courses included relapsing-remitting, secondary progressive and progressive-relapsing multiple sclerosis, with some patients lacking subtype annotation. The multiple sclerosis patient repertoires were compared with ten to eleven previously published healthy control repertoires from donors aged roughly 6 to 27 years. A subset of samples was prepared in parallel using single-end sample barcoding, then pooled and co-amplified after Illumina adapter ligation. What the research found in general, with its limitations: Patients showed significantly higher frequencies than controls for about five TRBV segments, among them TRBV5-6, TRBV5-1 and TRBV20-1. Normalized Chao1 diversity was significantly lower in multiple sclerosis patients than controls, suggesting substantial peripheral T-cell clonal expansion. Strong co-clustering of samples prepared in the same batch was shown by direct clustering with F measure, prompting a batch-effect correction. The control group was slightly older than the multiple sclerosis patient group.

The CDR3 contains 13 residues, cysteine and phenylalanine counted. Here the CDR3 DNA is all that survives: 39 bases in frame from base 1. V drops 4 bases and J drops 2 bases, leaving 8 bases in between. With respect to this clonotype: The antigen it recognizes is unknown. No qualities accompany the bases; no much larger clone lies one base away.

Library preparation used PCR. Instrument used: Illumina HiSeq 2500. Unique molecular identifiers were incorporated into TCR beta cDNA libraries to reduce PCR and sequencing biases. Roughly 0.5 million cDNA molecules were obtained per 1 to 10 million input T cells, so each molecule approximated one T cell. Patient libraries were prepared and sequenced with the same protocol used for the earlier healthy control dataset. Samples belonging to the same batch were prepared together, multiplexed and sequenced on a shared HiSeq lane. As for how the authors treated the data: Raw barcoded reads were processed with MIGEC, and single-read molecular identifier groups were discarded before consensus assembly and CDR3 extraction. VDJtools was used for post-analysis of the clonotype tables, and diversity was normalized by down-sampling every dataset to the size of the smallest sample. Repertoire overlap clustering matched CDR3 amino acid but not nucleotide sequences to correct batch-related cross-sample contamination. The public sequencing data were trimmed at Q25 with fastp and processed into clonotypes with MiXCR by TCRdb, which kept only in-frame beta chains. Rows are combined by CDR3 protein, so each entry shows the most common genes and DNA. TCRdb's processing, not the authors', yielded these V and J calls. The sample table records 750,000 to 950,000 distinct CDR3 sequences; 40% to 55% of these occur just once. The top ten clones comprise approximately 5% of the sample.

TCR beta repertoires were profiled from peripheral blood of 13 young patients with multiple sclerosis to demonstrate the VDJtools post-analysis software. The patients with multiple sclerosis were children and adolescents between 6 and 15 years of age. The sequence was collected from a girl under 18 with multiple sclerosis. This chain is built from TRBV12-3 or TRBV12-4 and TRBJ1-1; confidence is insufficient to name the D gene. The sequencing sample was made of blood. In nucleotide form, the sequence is TGTGCCAGCAGTTGGCGGTCTAACACTGAAGCTTTCTTT. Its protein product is CASSWRSNTEAFF.